This TCR beta chain was found in a study of T-cell memory formation after mild COVID-19. The length of the CDR3 is 14 residues. CDR1 and CDR2 from the germline V gene are SEHNR and FQNEAQ (reference sequence). Trimming removed 1 base at V and 3 bases at J, with 9 bases between. This clonotype was seen a handful of times. TCRdb used MiXCR to reprocess the 5' RACE reads, holding one entry per CDR3 protein. The repertoire has 560,000 or so distinct CDR3 sequences, 17% of them found once; the top ten carry about 7.4%. The sequencing input was PBMCs or a T cell subset sorted from them (not recorded which). The clonotype originates from an adult woman who had mild COVID-19 (a few samples of this study predate the infection). Cell type and time point are not known. The rearrangement joins TRBV7-9 to TRBJ1-2; tentatively, D is TRBD1 (5 bases). The CDR3, as DNA: TGTGCCAGCAGCTTAGGACAGTACGACTATGGCTACACCTTC. Residues: CASSLGQYDYGYTF.